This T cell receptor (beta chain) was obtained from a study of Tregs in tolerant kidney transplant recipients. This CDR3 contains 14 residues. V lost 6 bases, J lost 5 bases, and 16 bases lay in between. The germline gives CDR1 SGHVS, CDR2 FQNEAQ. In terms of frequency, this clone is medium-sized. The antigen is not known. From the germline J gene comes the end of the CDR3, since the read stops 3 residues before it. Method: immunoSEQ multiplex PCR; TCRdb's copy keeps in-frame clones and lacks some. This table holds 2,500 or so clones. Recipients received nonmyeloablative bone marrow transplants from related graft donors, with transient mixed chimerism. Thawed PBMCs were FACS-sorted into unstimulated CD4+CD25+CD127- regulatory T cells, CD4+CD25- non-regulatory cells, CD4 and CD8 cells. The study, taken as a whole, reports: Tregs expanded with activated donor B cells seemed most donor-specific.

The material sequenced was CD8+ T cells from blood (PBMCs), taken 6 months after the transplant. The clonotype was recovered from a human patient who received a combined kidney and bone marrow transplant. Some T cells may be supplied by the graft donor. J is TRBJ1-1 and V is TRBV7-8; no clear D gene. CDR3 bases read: TGTGCCAGCAGTTCAGGCAGAGGTAGGACTGAA. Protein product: CASSSGRGRTE. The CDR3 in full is CASSSGRGRTEAFF.